This entry features one TCR beta chain sequence. The target of this receptor is not known. Base qualities are missing; no much larger clone stands one base away. Synthetic TCR analog templates were spiked into each PCR to estimate absolute template abundance from read counts. The immunoSEQ assay used bias-controlled V and J gene primers to amplify TCRbeta CDR3 regions from genomic DNA. Sequencing of rearranged TCRbeta segments was performed at approximately 20X coverage. From the authors' description of their analysis: Clustering was used to correct sequencing errors, and CDR3s were annotated against IMGT so that V, D and J genes could be assigned. Only productive TCRbeta rearrangements were used in downstream analyses, excluding out-of-frame or stop-codon sequences. To compute clonality, Shannon entropy was normalized by the log of the number of unique productive sequences and then subtracted from one. Clones differing between time points or between blood and tumor were identified using Fisher's exact test with Benjamini-Hochberg correction, with an adjusted p below 0.01 applied as the threshold. This is the immuneACCESS table as TCRdb keeps it, with only in-frame sequences that have V and J called. A part of the clones is gone; compared with another copy, unresolved V genes explain less than half, and the rest is unexplained. V and J calls plus clone size are reproduced from that table; the DNA served to infer D and trimming. The sample table shows 42,000 or so clones, and roughly 78% are seen once. Less than 15% of the sample is held by the ten biggest clonotypes.

CDR1 and CDR2 were assigned from the germline V gene (reference sequence) as SGHKS and YYEKEE. Measured from the cysteine to the phenylalanine, the CDR3 is 13 residues long. The entry retains the CDR3 DNA only, 39 bases that are in frame from base 1. V lost 4 bases and J lost 0 bases; the stretch between them is 7 bases long. These data come from a study of PD-L1 blockade in urothelial cancer (dated by TCRdb to about 2017). About the full investigation: All patients started therapy in about 2014 and received atezolizumab 1,200 mg intravenously every 3 weeks. In the same patients, whole exome sequencing and RNA sequencing of pretreatment tumors were performed in addition to TCR sequencing. Under ten patients achieved durable clinical benefit and fewer than 25 did not. Blood samples were analyzed 3 weeks after the start of treatment (second dose) and 6 weeks after the start of treatment. About 85% of the roughly 29 patients were identified as males with urothelial cancer of bladder origin, and a prior smoking history was reported by 18 of 29 patients. Patients had an ECOG performance status of 0 or 1 and had received between 0 and 3 prior chemotherapy regimens. Pretreatment tumor samples, along with matched peripheral blood collected serially before and after atezolizumab treatment, underwent TCR sequencing. The study was an exploratory multi-omic analysis of somatic, immune and clinical correlates of response to PD-L1 blockade with atezolizumab in urothelial cancer. Durable clinical benefit meant progression-free survival longer than 6 months, and TCR features were also tested against progression-free and overall survival. Pretreatment blood TCR-seq was available for twenty-nine patients, at least one posttreatment blood collection was obtained for 24 patients, and tumor TCR-seq was available for 24 patients. A median of roughly 140,000 T cells and 83,000 or so unique TCRs was obtained from blood samples, and a median clonality of roughly 0.08 was observed. Overall study outcomes, separate from this receptor: A pretreatment peripheral blood TCR clonality below the median was linked to improved progression-free and overall survival. Among patients with durable benefit, tumor-associated TCR clones showed greater expansion in peripheral blood 3 weeks after treatment started (n of about 21, p = 0.022). Because the sample size was small (n of about 29) and many exploratory analyses were performed, the results are intended to be hypothesis-generating.

What this sample's time point label stands for: peripheral blood 6 weeks after treatment start. The cohort included 29 patients with locally advanced or metastatic urothelial carcinoma who were treated at Memorial Sloan Kettering on a trial protocol. Peripheral blood mononuclear cells were collected from each patient pretreatment and during treatment, giving between 1 and 8 total time points per patient. The Qiagen DNeasy Blood extraction kit was used to purify genomic DNA from total PBMCs and tumor samples. PBMCs were collected pretreatment and during treatment, and were isolated and stored as previously described.

Sequencing was performed on PBMCs, taken around atezolizumab (anti-PD-L1) treatment. Recombination joined TRBV5-5 with TRBJ1-1, with the D gene uncertain. The source is a man aged 60 to 69 with urothelial cancer. The CDR3 corresponds to CASSPSLNTEAFF. The DNA sequence is as follows: TGTGCCAGCAGCCCCAGTTTGAACACTGAAGCTTTCTTT.